This T cell receptor (beta chain) was documented in a study of monozygotic twins with inflammatory bowel disease. Looked up from germline, CDR1 is LNHDA and CDR2 is SQIVND (reference sequence). This CDR3 is built from 15 residues. From its re-call of the 5' RACE reads, TCRdb lists each CDR3 protein once, without DNA. The sample includes roughly 150,000 distinct CDR3 sequences. Study observations and caveats: The study found lower TCRbeta diversity (inverse Simpson) in IBD patients than in healthy co-twins.

Notes on this clonotype: Its matching antigen is unknown.

The sequencing input was blood. The chain is built from TRBV19 and TRBJ1-1; TCRdb's D gene call, TRBD1, goes unchecked for lack of DNA. This TCR was sampled from a human donor with ulcerative colitis or Crohn's disease, or a healthy co-twin of an affected twin (not recorded which). CDR3 amino acids: CATLGTGGGDTEAFF.